These 11 T cell receptor beta chains were all obtained from the same sample, sequenced in a study of molecular identifiers for immune sequencing clone quantification. Each CDR3 protein is one row after TCRdb ran MiXCR on the PCR reads. Of 45,000 to 55,000 distinct CDR3 sequences listed, more than 35% are singletons. What was sequenced was naive CD8+ T cells from blood, with Jurkat cell RNA spiked in. Subset defined: FACS-sorted CD8+CD4-CCR7+CD45RA+ naive T cells. The receptors were gathered from a human donor in good health. Some libraries in this study had Jurkat cell RNA spiked in.

In its sample, this clonotype was seen a few times. V and J are TRBV4-1 and TRBJ2-1, with D possibly being TRBD2 (5 bases). The V end was cut by 4 bases, the J end by 7 bases, with 8 bases between. CDR1 MGHRA and CDR2 YSYEKL come from the germline V gene. The CDR3 contains 12 residues. CDR3 DNA sequence: TGCGCCAGCAGCCGGAGCGGAAATGAGCAGTTCTTC. Its protein is CASSRSGNEQFF.

About this clonotype: Being one base from a much bigger clone, this may be a read error. V usage is TRBV28 and J usage is TRBJ2-1; no clear D. Germline lookup yields CDR1 MDHEN and CDR2 SYDVKM. The CDR3 length is 15 residues. Trimming left V 8 bases short and J 8 bases short, with 22 bases between. CDR3 DNA sequence: TGTGCCAGCCTCAATTCTTATCGGGCCCGGGATGAGCAGTTCTTC. This gives the protein CASLNSYRARDEQFF.

The chain joins TRBV19 to TRBJ2-1; D uncertain. The germline CDR1 and CDR2 sequences are LNHDA and SQIVND (reference sequence). The CDR3 spans 13 residues. Trimming stripped 3 bases from V and 4 bases from J, with 7 bases between. As DNA, the CDR3 is TGTGCCAGTAGTATTAGAAGTTACAATGAGCAGTTCTTC. Translated: CASSIRSYNEQFF.

Many counts were recorded for this clonotype. The genes are TRBV28 and TRBJ1-4; 7 bases align to TRBD1. The trim removed 8 bases at V and 8 bases at J, leaving 17 bases unmatched. The germline CDR1 and CDR2 sequences are MDHEN and SYDVKM. The CDR3 sequence is 16 residues long. CDR3 amino acids: CASAQTARGLWEKLFF. The DNA for the CDR3 is TGTGCCAGCGCACAAACCGCGAGGGGGCTTTGGGAAAAACTGTTTTTT.

The count of this clonotype is one. This chain links TRBV29-1 with TRBJ2-3, with D possibly TRBD2 on 5 matching bases. CDR3 size: 15 residues. Trimming shortened V by 7 bases and J by 4 bases, and 21 bases separated the two germline ends. Germline lookup yields CDR1 SQVTM and CDR2 ANQGSEA. The CDR3 region has the DNA TGCAGCGCTGTGGGAGCATCGAAGAGTGCAGATACGCAGTATTTT. Its protein product is CSAVGASKSADTQYF.

This chain links TRBV28 with TRBJ2-3; D is unresolved. This CDR3 spans 15 amino acids. Deletions cut 2 bases from V and 3 bases from J, with 12 bases between. Germline V gives CDR1 MDHEN, CDR2 SYDVKM. In DNA form, the CDR3 reads TGTGCCAGCAGTTTAGTAGTCCAGACTACAGATACGCAGTATTTT. Amino acids: CASSLVVQTTDTQYF.

The gene calls are TRBV29-1 and TRBJ2-7, with no clear D. The CDR3 loop spans 11 amino acids. Germline CDR1 and CDR2: SQVTM and ANQGSEA. V lost 3 bases and J 3 bases, leaving 6 bases between the germline ends. CDR3 protein: CSVESNYEQYF. The CDR3 DNA reads TGCAGCGTTGAGTCTAACTACGAGCAGTACTTC.

Remarks on this clonotype: A much larger clone lies a single base off, so this may be a read error. The V and J genes are TRBV11-2 and TRBJ2-4; D not certain. This CDR3 is 14 amino acids long. Germline values: CDR1 SGHAT, CDR2 FQNNGV. Here the CDR3 DNA reads TGTGCCAGCTGCTTAGTGCCCCAGGATGGCATTCAGTACTTC. Its protein is CASCLVPQDGIQYF.

Notes on this clonotype: One end of the junction is discordant with germline, which a read error may explain. The chain combines TRBV28 with TRBJ1-6; a possible D gene is TRBD1 (6 bases). Per the germline V gene, CDR1 is MDHEN and CDR2 is SYDVKM. CDR3 size: 17 residues. The CDR3 sequence: CASSPPGAYNINTPLHF. For the CDR3, the DNA is TGTGCCAGCAGTCCGCCGGGGGCCTATAATATTAATACACCCCTCCACTTT.

This clonotype appeared many times. This sequence joins TRBV4-1 and TRBJ2-7, with 9 bases identical to TRBD1. The CDR3 has 13 residues. Germline CDR1 and CDR2: MGHRA and YSYEKL. V gave up 5 bases and J gave up 3 bases; unmatched junction bases: 2. DNA for the CDR3: TGCGCCAGCAGCTCGACAGGGGGCTACGAGCAGTACTTC. It translates to CASSSTGGYEQYF.

This clonotype has ten or more counts. The chain has TRBV9 and TRBJ2-3, with D unclear. The V gene lost 4 bases and the J gene lost 4 bases, with 16 bases spanning the gap. CDR1 SGDLS and CDR2 YYNGEE come from the germline V gene. The CDR3 totals 15 residues. DNA of the CDR3: TGTGCCAGCAGCTCCAGAGTTGGGTCGTCAGATACGCAGTATTTT. It codes for CASSSRVGSSDTQYF.